This TCR beta chain came from a study of cytomegalovirus exposure and HLA in healthy donors. General study results and limits: Follow-up analysis seemed to connect common viral pathogens with several of the most significant clusters identified.

Worth noting for this clone: The antigen is undetermined.

The CDR3 contains 14 residues. Germline CDR1 SGDLS, CDR2 YYNGEE. V dropped 2 bases and J dropped 8; count of bases not matched to a gene: 7. The PCR contained 60 Vbeta and 13 Jbeta primers. Clones were sequenced by immunoSEQ multiplex PCR, and TCRdb holds only the in-frame ones, with some missing. The sample has some 89,000 clones, 85% seen once. The source is a man aged 40-49 years in good health and CMV-seropositive. The rearrangement uses TRBV9 and TRBJ1-2; TRBD1 agrees at 9 bases. Sequenced: PBMCs. Written as DNA, the CDR3 is TGTGCCAGCAGCGTGGGGGACAGGGTGTACGGCTACACCTTC. Its translation: CASSVGDRVYGYTF.